This T cell receptor beta chain was captured by sequencing in a study of T cells in Graves' hyperthyroidism and ophthalmopathy. Using RNA transcripts as the source, TCR beta CDR3 regions were amplified. First-round RT-PCR targeting the TCR CDR3 was performed with the HTBI primer set. In TCRdb, the multiplex PCR reads were re-called with MiXCR into one record per CDR3 protein. The sample carries approximately 400,000 distinct CDR3 sequences, around a sixth recorded once. Diagnoses rested on clinical symptoms, serum thyroxine and TRAb, thyroid ultrasound and orbital computed tomography. The source of the PBMCs was 8.5 to 10 ml of fresh peripheral blood. There are a few counts of this clonotype. As yet, its antigen is unknown. J was trimmed by 2 bases and V by 1 base; bases with no gene match: 6. Germline V gives CDR1 SGHDN, CDR2 FVKESK. This CDR3 has 16 residues. Study results and caveats: Blood shared most expanded thyroid clonotypes above 0.001. Ophthalmopathy was identified by the model a median around 6.9 months ahead of onset.

The sequence came from a young man with Graves' ophthalmopathy. V is TRBV14 and J is TRBJ1-2; the match to TRBD1 covers 8 bases. The source material was blood. CDR3 DNA sequence: TGTGCCAGCAGCCAAGCTCGGACAGGGCCCAACTATGGCTACACCTTC. Translated, it gives CASSQARTGPNYGYTF.